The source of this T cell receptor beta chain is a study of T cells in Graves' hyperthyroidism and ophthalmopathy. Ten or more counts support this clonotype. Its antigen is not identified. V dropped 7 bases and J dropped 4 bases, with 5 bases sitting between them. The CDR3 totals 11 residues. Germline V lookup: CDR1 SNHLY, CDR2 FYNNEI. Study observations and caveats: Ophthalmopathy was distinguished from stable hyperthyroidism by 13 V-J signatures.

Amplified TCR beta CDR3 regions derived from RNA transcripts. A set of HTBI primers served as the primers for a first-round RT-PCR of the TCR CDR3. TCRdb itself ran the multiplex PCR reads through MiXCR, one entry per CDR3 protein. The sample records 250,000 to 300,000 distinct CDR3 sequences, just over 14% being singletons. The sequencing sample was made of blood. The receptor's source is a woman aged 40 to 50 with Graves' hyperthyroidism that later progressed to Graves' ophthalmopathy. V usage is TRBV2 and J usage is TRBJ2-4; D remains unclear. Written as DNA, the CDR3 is TGTGCCAGCACCTTTAAAAACATTCAGTACTTC. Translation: CASTFKNIQYF.